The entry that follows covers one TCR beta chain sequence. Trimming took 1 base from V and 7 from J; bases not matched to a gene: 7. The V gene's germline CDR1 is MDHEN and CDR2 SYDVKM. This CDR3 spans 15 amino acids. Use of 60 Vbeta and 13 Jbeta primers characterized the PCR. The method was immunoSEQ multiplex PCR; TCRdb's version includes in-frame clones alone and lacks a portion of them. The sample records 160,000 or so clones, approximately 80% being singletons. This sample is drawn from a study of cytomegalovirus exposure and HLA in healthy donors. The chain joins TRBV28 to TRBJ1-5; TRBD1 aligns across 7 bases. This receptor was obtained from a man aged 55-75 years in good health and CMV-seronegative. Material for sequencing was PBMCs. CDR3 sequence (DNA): TGTGCCAGCAGTTTATATTCAGGGGGACGACAGCCCCAGCATTTT. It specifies CASSLYSGGRQPQHF.